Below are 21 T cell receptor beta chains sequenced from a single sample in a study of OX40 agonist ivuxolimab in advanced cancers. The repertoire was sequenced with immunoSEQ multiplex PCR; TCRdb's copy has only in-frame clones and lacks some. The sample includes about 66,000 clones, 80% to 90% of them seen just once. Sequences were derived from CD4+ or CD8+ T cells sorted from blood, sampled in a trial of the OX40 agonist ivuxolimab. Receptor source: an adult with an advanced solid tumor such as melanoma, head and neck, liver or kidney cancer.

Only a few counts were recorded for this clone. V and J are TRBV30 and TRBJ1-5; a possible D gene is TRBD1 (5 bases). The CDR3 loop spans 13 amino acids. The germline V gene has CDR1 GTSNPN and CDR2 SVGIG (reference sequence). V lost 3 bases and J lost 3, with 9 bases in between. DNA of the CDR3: TGTGCCTGGAGCATCAGGGACAATCAGCCCCAGCATTTT. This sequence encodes CAWSIRDNQPQHF.

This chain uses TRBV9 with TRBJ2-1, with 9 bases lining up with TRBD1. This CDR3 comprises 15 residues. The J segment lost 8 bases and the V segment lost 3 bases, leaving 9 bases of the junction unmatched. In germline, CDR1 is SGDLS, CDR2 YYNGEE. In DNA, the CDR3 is TGTGCCAGCAGCGAGGGACAGGGTTTTATCGATGAGCAGTTCTTC. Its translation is CASSEGQGFIDEQFF.

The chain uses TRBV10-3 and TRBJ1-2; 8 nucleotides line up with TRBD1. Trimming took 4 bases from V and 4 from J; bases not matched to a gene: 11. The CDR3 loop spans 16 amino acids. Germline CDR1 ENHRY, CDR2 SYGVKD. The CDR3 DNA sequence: TGTGCCATCAGTGCCCGCACGACAGGGGCTGCCTATGGCTACACCTTC. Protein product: CAISARTTGAAYGYTF.

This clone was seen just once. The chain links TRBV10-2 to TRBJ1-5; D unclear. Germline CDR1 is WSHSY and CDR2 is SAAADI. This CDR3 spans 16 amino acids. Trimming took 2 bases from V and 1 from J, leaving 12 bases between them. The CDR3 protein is CASSEMGGRSNQPQHF. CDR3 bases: TGCGCCAGCAGTGAGATGGGAGGACGCAGCAATCAGCCCCAGCATTTT.

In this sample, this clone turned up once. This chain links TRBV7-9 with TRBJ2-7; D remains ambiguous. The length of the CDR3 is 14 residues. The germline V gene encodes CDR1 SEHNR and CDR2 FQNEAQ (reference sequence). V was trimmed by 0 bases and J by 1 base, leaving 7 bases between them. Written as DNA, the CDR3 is TGTGCCAGCAGCTTAGCGAGCAGTTCCTACGAGCAGTACTTC. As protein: CASSLASSSYEQYF. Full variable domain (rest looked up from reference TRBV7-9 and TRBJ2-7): DTGVSQNPRHKITKRGQNVTFRCDPISEHNRLYWYRQTLGQGPEFLTYFQNEAQLEKSRLLSDRFSAERPKGSFSTLEIQRTEQGDSAMYLCASSLASSSYEQYFGPGTRLTVT.

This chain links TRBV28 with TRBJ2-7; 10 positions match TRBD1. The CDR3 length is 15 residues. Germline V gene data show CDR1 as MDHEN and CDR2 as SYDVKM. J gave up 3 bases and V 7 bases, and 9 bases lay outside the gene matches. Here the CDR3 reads CASTSAGTGDYEQYF. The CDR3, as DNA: TGTGCCAGCACCTCCGCCGGGACAGGGGACTACGAGCAGTACTTC.

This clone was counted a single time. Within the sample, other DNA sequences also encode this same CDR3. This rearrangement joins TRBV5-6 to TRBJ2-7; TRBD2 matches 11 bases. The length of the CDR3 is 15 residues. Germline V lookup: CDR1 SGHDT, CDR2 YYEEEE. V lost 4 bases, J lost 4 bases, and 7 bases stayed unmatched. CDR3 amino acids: CASSPGLAGYYEQYF. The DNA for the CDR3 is TGTGCCAGCAGCCCTGGACTAGCGGGTTATTACGAGCAGTACTTC.

CDR3 amino acids: CASSLWGTGASGNTIYF. The DNA of the CDR3 is TGTGCCAGCAGTTTATGGGGTACGGGGGCCTCTGGAAACACCATATATTTT. The rearrangement links TRBV28 to TRBJ1-3; TRBD1 might be the D (6 bases). V gave up 0 bases and J gave up 0 bases, with 12 bases separating them. CDR3 length: 17 amino acids. CDR1 and CDR2 (germline): MDHEN, SYDVKM.

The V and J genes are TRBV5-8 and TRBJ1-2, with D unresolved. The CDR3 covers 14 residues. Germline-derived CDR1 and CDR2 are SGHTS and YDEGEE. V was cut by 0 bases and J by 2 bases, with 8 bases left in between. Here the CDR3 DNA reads TGTGCCAGCAGCTTGGAATTATCGAACTATGGCTACACCTTC. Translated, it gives CASSLELSNYGYTF. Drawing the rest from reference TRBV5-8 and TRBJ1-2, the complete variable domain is EAGVTQSPTHLIKTRGQQATLRCSPISGHTSVYWYQQALGLGLQFLLWYDEGEERNRGNFPPRFSGRQFPNYSSELNVNALELEDSALYLCASSLELSNYGYTFGSGTRLTVV.

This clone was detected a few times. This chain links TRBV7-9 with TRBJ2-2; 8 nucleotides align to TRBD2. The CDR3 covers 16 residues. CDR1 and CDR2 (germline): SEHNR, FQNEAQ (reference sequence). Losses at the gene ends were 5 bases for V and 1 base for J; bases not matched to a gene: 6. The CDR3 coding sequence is TGTGCCAGCAGCCCCCGAACTAGCGGGAACACCGGGGAGCTGTTTTTT. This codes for CASSPRTSGNTGELFF.

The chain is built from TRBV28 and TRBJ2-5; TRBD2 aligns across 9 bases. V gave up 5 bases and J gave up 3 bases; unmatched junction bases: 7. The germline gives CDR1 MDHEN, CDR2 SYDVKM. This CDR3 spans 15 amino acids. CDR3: CASSLWTSAKETQYF. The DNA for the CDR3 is TGTGCCAGCAGTCTCTGGACTAGCGCTAAAGAGACCCAGTACTTC. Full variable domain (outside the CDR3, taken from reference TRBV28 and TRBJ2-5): DVKVTQSSRYLVKRTGEKVFLECVQDMDHENMFWYRQDPGLGLRLIYFSYDVKMKEKGDIPEGYSVSREKKERFSLILESASTNQTSMYLCASSLWTSAKETQYFGPGTRLLVL.

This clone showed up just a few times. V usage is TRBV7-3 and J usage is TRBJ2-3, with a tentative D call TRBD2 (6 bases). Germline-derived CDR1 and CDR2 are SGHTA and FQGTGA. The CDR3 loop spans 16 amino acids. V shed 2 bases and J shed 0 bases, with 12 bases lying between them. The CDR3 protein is CASSLGAGPSTDTQYF. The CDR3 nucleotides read TGTGCCAGCAGCTTAGGGGCGGGACCTAGCACAGATACGCAGTATTTT. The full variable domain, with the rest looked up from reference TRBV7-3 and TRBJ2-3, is GAGVSQTPSNKVTEKGKYVELRCDPISGHTALYWYRQSLGQGPEFLIYFQGTGAADDSGLPNDRFFAVRPEGSVSTLKIQRTERGDSAVYLCASSLGAGPSTDTQYFGPGTRLTVL.

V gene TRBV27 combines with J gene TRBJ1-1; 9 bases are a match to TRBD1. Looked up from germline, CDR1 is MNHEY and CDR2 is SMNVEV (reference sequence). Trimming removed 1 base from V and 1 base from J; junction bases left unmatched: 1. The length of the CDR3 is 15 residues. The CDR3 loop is CASSLLGQGNTEAFF. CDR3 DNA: TGTGCCAGCAGTTTATTGGGACAGGGGAACACTGAAGCTTTCTTT.

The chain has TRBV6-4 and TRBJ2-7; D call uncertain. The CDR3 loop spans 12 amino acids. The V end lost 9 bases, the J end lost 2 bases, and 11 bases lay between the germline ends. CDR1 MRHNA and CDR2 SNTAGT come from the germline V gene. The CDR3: CARRRLTYEQYF. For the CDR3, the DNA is TGTGCCAGAAGACGGCTAACCTACGAGCAGTACTTC.

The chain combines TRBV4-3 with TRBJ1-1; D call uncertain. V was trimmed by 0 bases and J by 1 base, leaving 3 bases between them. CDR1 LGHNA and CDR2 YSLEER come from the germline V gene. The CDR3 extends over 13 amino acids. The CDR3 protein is CASSQEQNTEAFF. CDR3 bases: TGCGCCAGCAGCCAAGAGCAGAACACTGAAGCTTTCTTT.

The CDR3 DNA follows: TGTGCCAGTCACCCCCGGGACAGGAATCAGCCCCAGCATTTT. Amino acids: CASHPRDRNQPQHF. The V and J genes are TRBV19 and TRBJ1-5; TRBD1 agrees at 8 bases. V was clipped by 8 bases and J by 4 bases; unmatched bases: 7. Germline CDR1 reads LNHDA; CDR2 reads SQIVND (reference sequence). The CDR3 spans 14 residues.

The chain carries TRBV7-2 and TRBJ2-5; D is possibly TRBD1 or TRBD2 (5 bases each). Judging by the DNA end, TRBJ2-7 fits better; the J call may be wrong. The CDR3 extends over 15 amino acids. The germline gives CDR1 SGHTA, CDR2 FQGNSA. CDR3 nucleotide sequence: TGTGCCAGCAGCCAGACCCGGGACCCACCCTACGAGCAGTACTTC. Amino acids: CASSQTRDPPYEQYF.

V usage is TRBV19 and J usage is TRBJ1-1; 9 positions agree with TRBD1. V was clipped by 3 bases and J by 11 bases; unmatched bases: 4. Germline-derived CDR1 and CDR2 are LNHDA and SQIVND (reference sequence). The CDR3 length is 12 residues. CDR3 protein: CASSIRTGEAFF. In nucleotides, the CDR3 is TGTGCCAGTAGTATCAGGACAGGGGAGGCTTTCTTT.

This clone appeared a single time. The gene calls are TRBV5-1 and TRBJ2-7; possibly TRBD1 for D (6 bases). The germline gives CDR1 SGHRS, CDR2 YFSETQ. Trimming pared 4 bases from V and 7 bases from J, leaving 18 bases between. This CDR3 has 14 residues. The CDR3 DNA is TGCGCCAGCAGCGACGGGGCAGGGGTTGGAGAGCAGTACTTC. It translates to CASSDGAGVGEQYF.

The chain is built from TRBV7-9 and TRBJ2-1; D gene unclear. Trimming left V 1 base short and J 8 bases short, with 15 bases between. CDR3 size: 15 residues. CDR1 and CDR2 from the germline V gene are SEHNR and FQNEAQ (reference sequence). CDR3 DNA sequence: TGTGCCAGCAGCTTAGTCACCGGCGGTGAGGATGAGCAGTTCTTC. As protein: CASSLVTGGEDEQFF.

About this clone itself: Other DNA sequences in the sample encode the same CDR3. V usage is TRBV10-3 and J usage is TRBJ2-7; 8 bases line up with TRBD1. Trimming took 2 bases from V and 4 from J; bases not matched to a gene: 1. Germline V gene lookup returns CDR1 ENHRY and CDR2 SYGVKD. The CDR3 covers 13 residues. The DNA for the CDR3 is TGTGCCATCAGTGAGGGACAGGGATACGAGCAGTACTTC. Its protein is CAISEGQGYEQYF.